Following are 23 T cell receptor beta chains from one sample sequenced in a study of vaccination and CD4 T cells after COVID-19 (dated 2022 in TCRdb). No antigen has been assigned to these receptors. Reading the label with the study, this specimen's treatment or condition is: approximately 9-day PBMC culture with coronavirus spike peptide pools or control peptides (ViraFEST assay). The library relied on PCR. TCRdb lists the instrument as Illumina iSeq 100. DNA from cultured CD4+ T cells was subjected to TCR sequencing with the Oncomine TCR Beta short-read assay at the Johns Hopkins FTIC core. TCRdb trimmed the raw reads at Q25, called clones with MiXCR and kept productive beta chains. CDR3 protein duplicates are merged, each entry listing the most common genes and DNA. The table for this sample lists around 15,000 distinct CDR3 sequences; 52% of them were counted only once. Around 3.5% of the sample is in the top ten clones.

Source: CD4+ T cells from blood, cultured in vitro, taken before SARS-CoV-2 vaccination. These receptors came from a human donor who had recovered from COVID-19.

The J gene is TRBJ1-5, the V gene TRBV20-1; TRBD1 might be the D (5 bases). The CDR3 extends over 13 amino acids. Deletions cut 5 bases from V and 3 bases from J, with 11 bases between. Germline V lookup: CDR1 DFQATT, CDR2 SNEGSKA (reference sequence). CDR3 region: CSAFDSVNQPQHF. DNA of the CDR3: TGCAGTGCTTTCGACAGCGTCAATCAGCCCCAGCATTTT.

In DNA form, the CDR3 reads TGTGCCAGTAGTATAGCGGCAGGGGTTACGGCTGAAGCTTTCTTT. Residues: CASSIAAGVTAEAFF. V gene TRBV19 combines with J gene TRBJ1-1, with D possibly TRBD1 on 6 matching bases. With 1 base removed from V and 6 bases from J, the gap between germline ends came to 15 bases. In germline, CDR1 is LNHDA, CDR2 SQIVND (reference sequence). This CDR3 is built from 15 residues.

The gene calls are TRBV7-2 and TRBJ1-2; 10 positions match TRBD1. Trimming at V came to 5 bases and at J to 7 bases, leaving 7 bases not matched to a gene. The CDR3 is made up of 14 amino acids. Germline CDR1 reads SGHTA; CDR2 reads FQGNSA. Here the CDR3 reads CASSGGQGLGGYTF. The CDR3 region has the DNA TGTGCCAGCAGCGGGGGACAGGGGCTAGGTGGCTACACCTTC.

This clonotype is medium-sized by share. V and J are TRBV20-1 and TRBJ2-5; 9 bases are shared with TRBD2. Germline CDR1 is DFQATT and CDR2 is SNEGSKA (reference sequence). The CDR3 is made up of 15 amino acids. V trimming: 3 bases; J trimming: 4 bases; junction bases outside the gene matches: 9. CDR3: CSASWLAGKAETQYF. The CDR3 DNA sequence: TGCAGTGCTAGTTGGCTAGCGGGGAAAGCAGAGACCCAGTACTTC.

CDR3 nucleotide sequence: TGTGCCAGCAGCTTCAGACAGGGGACCTACAATGAGCAGTTCTTC. As protein: CASSFRQGTYNEQFF. This sequence joins TRBV7-2 and TRBJ2-1, with 8 bases lining up with TRBD1. This CDR3 region has 15 residues. Germline V CDR1 and CDR2: SGHTA, FQGNSA. V lost 3 bases and J lost 2; bases outside the gene matches: 3.

This chain links TRBV5-4 with TRBJ1-1; the match to TRBD1 covers 9 bases. V lost 2 bases, J lost 1 base, and 0 bases stayed unmatched. The CDR3 consists of 14 residues. CDR1 is SGHNT, CDR2 YYREEE, per germline (reference sequence). Here the CDR3 DNA reads TGTGCCAGCAGCTTACAGGGGGCGAACACTGAAGCTTTCTTT. It specifies CASSLQGANTEAFF. The variable domain in full, completed from reference TRBV5-4 and TRBJ1-1, reads ETGVTQSPTHLIKTRGQQVTLRCSSQSGHNTVSWYQQALGQGPQFIFQYYREEENGRGNFPPRFSGLQFPNYSSELNVNALELDDSALYLCASSLQGANTEAFFGQGTRLTVV.

This sequence joins TRBV6-1 and TRBJ2-6; D remains unclear. This CDR3 region has 15 residues. V shed 5 bases and J shed 0 bases, with 8 bases lying between them. Germline V gene sequence: CDR1 MNHNS, CDR2 SASEGT. CDR3 residues: CASSPVISGANVLTF. The DNA of the CDR3 is TGTGCCAGCAGTCCCGTTATCTCTGGGGCCAACGTCCTGACTTTC.

This sequence joins TRBV20-1 and TRBJ2-5; D is possibly TRBD2 (7 bases). Deletions cut 3 bases from V and 4 bases from J, with 18 bases between. The CDR3 is 15 residues long. Germline V lookup: CDR1 DFQATT, CDR2 SNEGSKA (reference sequence). This chain's CDR3 is CSARGGASSIETQYF. For the CDR3, the DNA is TGCAGTGCTAGGGGGGGGGCTAGCTCCATAGAGACCCAGTACTTC.

The chain couples TRBV7-2 to TRBJ2-5, with TRBD2 matching 13 bases. The CDR3 is made up of 16 amino acids. V gave up 5 bases and J gave up 4 bases; unmatched junction bases: 7. CDR1 is SGHTA and CDR2 is FQGNSA in the germline V gene. CDR3 amino acids: CASSAGLAGAGETQYF. The DNA of the CDR3 is TGTGCCAGCAGCGCCGGACTAGCGGGAGCGGGAGAGACCCAGTACTTC.

This clonotype was observed a handful of times. The V gene is TRBV20-1, the J gene TRBJ2-3; TRBD2 matches 7 bases. There are 14 residues in the CDR3. V was pared by 3 bases and J by 0 bases, with 3 bases of the junction left unmatched. The V gene's germline CDR1 is DFQATT and CDR2 SNEGSKA (reference sequence). The CDR3 loop reads CSARISGSTDTQYF. CDR3 DNA sequence: TGCAGTGCTAGGATTAGCGGGAGCACAGATACGCAGTATTTT.

CDR3 nucleotide sequence: TGTGCCAGCAGTCCGGGGACCGGCGGTTCACCCCTCCACTTT. Translation gives CASSPGTGGSPLHF. This sequence joins TRBV12-3 or TRBV12-4 and TRBJ1-6, with D tentatively TRBD1 (5 bases). With 5 bases removed from V and 9 bases from J, the gap between germline ends came to 14 bases. This CDR3 contains 14 residues.

J is TRBJ1-5 and V is TRBV9; D gene ambiguous. V lost 3 bases to trimming and J lost 0 bases, with 4 bases between them. Germline V CDR1 and CDR2: SGDLS, YYNGEE. This CDR3 comprises 13 residues. The chain's CDR3 is CASSDDSNQPQHF. CDR3 bases: TGTGCCAGCAGCGACGATAGCAATCAGCCCCAGCATTTT. The full variable domain, completed using reference TRBV9 and TRBJ1-5, is DSGVTQTPKHLITATGQRVTLRCSPRSGDLSVYWYQQSLDQGLQFLIQYYNGEERAKGNILERFSAQQFPDLHSELNLSSLELGDSALYFCASSDDSNQPQHFGDGTRLSIL.

V gene TRBV30 combines with J gene TRBJ1-6; D remains unclear. The CDR3 is 13 residues long. The germline CDR1 and CDR2 sequences are GTSNPN and SVGIG (reference sequence). V was trimmed by 3 bases and J by 4 bases, leaving 7 bases between them. The CDR3 DNA reads TGTGCCTGGAGCGGACGGTATAATTCACCCCTCCACTTT. Amino acid sequence: CAWSGRYNSPLHF.

About this clonotype: Since a much larger clone is just one base distant, this may be a read error. This chain uses TRBV27 with TRBJ2-1; 7 positions match TRBD2. Germline lookup yields CDR1 MNHEY and CDR2 SMNVEV (reference sequence). V lost 5 bases and J lost 6; bases outside the gene matches: 13. The CDR3 spans 16 residues. The CDR3 reads CASSAPAGGGSNEQFF. The CDR3 coding sequence is TGTGCCAGCAGTGCCCCAGCGGGCGGGGGAAGCAATGAGCAGTTCTTC.

The V and J genes are TRBV5-1 and TRBJ2-7; D is tentatively TRBD1 or TRBD2 (6 bases each). The CDR3 totals 12 residues. Germline-derived CDR1 and CDR2 are SGHRS and YFSETQ. The germline V and J ends were trimmed by 4 bases and 4 bases, with 9 bases remaining between them. The chain's CDR3 is CASSEGGYEQYF. The DNA of the CDR3 is TGCGCCAGCAGCGAGGGGGGATACGAGCAGTACTTC.

The chain employs TRBV7-2 and TRBJ2-2, with TRBD2 as a possible D gene (6 bases). The germline gives CDR1 SGHTA, CDR2 FQGNSA. V was shortened by 5 bases and J by 3 bases, with 13 bases between the two germline ends. The CDR3 is 15 amino acids. The CDR3 coding sequence is TGTGCCAGCAGCCCCGTGGGGGGAGACACCGGGGAGCTGTTTTTT. Its protein is CASSPVGGDTGELFF.

J is TRBJ1-1 and V is TRBV28; D unclear. Per germline, CDR1 MDHEN and CDR2 SYDVKM. With 3 bases removed from V and 4 bases from J, the gap between germline ends came to 12 bases. The CDR3 totals 14 residues. Here the CDR3 DNA reads TGTGCCAGCAGTTTCCGGGGTTGGGGCACTGAAGCTTTCTTT. The encoded protein is CASSFRGWGTEAFF.

This clonotype was recorded a few times. The chain is built from TRBV6-1 and TRBJ1-2; D gene uncertain. The CDR3 contains 15 residues. Germline lookup yields CDR1 MNHNS and CDR2 SASEGT. Between the trimmed V and J ends, which lost 0 bases and 3 bases, there was a span of 11 bases. Written as DNA, the CDR3 is TGTGCCAGCAGTGAAGCAGCGGCAGCCTACTATGGCTACACCTTC. Encoded protein: CASSEAAAAYYGYTF.

The rearrangement uses TRBV6-1 and TRBJ2-6, with a possible D match to TRBD1 (5 bases). Looked up from germline, CDR1 is MNHNS and CDR2 is SASEGT. This CDR3 is built from 14 residues. The germline V and J ends were trimmed by 9 bases and 0 bases, with 9 bases remaining between them. CDR3 DNA: TGTGCCAGTCGACAGTCCTCTGGGGCCAACGTCCTGACTTTC. Translated, it gives CASRQSSGANVLTF.

This clonotype turned up a few times. CDR3 region: CASNWGHGYTF. The DNA for the CDR3 is TGTGCCAGTAATTGGGGGCACGGCTACACCTTC. V and J are TRBV19 and TRBJ1-2; D is perhaps TRBD1 (6 bases). Germline values: CDR1 LNHDA, CDR2 SQIVND (reference sequence). The V end lost 7 bases, the J end lost 8 bases, and 11 bases lay between the germline ends. The CDR3 runs to 11 residues. Drawing the rest from reference TRBV19 and TRBJ1-2, the complete variable domain is DGGITQSPKYLFRKEGQNVTLSCEQNLNHDAMYWYRQDPGQGLRLIYYSQIVNDFQKGDIAEGYSVSREKKESFPLTVTSAQKNPTAFYLCASNWGHGYTFGSGTRLTVV.

This sequence joins TRBV29-1 and TRBJ2-1, with 7 positions matching TRBD1. V dropped 0 bases and J dropped 0; count of bases not matched to a gene: 11. CDR1 is SQVTM, CDR2 ANQGSEA, per germline. The CDR3 is 18 amino acids. CDR3 amino acids: CSVEDASGQAVSYNEQFF. The CDR3 coding sequence is TGCAGCGTTGAAGACGCTTCTGGACAGGCTGTCTCCTACAATGAGCAGTTCTTC.

This clonotype was seen a handful of times. This chain uses TRBV25-1 with TRBJ1-1; D unresolved. CDR1 MGHDK and CDR2 SYGVNS come from the germline V gene. V dropped 3 bases and J dropped 7 bases, with 12 bases sitting between them. This CDR3 is 13 amino acids long. The DNA for the CDR3 is TGTGCCAGCAGTGACAGGCATAAACTTGAAGCTTTCTTT. Amino acids: CASSDRHKLEAFF.

The chain couples TRBV6-1 to TRBJ2-2; 9 bases match TRBD2. Germline trimming cut 5 bases from V and 0 bases from J; bases unmatched to any gene: 10. Germline V gene lookup returns CDR1 MNHNS and CDR2 SASEGT. The CDR3 runs to 18 residues. The CDR3 DNA follows: TGTGCCAGCAGTCCTAAGTGGGCTAGCGGGACGAACACCGGGGAGCTGTTTTTT. It encodes CASSPKWASGTNTGELFF.